One and the same sample provided the 20 T cell receptor beta chains below, sequenced in a study of cytomegalovirus exposure and HLA in healthy donors. PCR involved 60 Vbeta and 13 Jbeta primers. The assay was immunoSEQ multiplex PCR, and TCRdb's table has in-frame clones only and misses some. The repertoire holds approximately 160,000 clones, with roughly 80% as singletons. Source material: PBMCs. The receptors stem from a girl aged 10-17 years in good health and CMV-seropositive.

V is TRBV19 and J is TRBJ2-7; TRBD1 agrees at 9 bases. Germline lookup yields CDR1 LNHDA and CDR2 SQIVND (reference sequence). This CDR3 contains 14 residues. V lost 3 bases and J lost 4; bases outside the gene matches: 4. The CDR3 DNA sequence: TGTGCCAGTAGTATCCGGGACAGGGCATACGAGCAGTACTTC. The encoded protein is CASSIRDRAYEQYF.

The chain has TRBV2 and TRBJ2-1; perhaps TRBD1 as D (6 bases). Per germline, CDR1 SNHLY and CDR2 FYNNEI. Trimming took off 7 bases at V and 8 bases at J, with 18 bases between the two ends. The CDR3 spans 14 residues. Here the CDR3 reads CASNYQGFGDEQFF. The CDR3 DNA sequence: TGTGCCAGCAATTACCAGGGGTTCGGAGATGAGCAGTTCTTC.

This clone has more than one count but fewer than ten. This chain connects TRBV6-1 to TRBJ2-7; 9 bases align to TRBD1. This CDR3 comprises 13 residues. V was pared by 11 bases and J by 3 bases, with 8 bases of the junction left unmatched. CDR1 MNHNS and CDR2 SASEGT come from the germline V gene. The CDR3 DNA reads TGTGCCGGCCAACAGGGGGCCCTCTACGAGCAGTACTTC. Its translation: CAGQQGALYEQYF.

The rearrangement uses TRBV6-5 and TRBJ1-4; tentatively, D is TRBD1 (5 bases). V lost 2 bases and J lost 1, with 11 bases in between. Germline CDR1 and CDR2: MNHEY and SVGAGI. This CDR3 contains 16 residues. The CDR3 spells CASSYRFQGTNEKLFF. The CDR3 DNA follows: TGTGCCAGCAGTTACCGTTTCCAGGGAACTAATGAAAAACTGTTTTTT.

The CDR3 here is CASSLDRGTGNTIYF. CDR3 nucleotide sequence: TGTGCCAGCAGTTTAGACAGGGGGACTGGAAACACCATATATTTT. The chain has TRBV28 and TRBJ1-3, with 9 positions matching TRBD1. There are 15 residues in the CDR3. Germline V gene sequence: CDR1 MDHEN, CDR2 SYDVKM. Trimming at V came to 2 bases and at J to 2 bases, leaving 1 base not matched to a gene.

V and J are TRBV6-5 and TRBJ2-2, with a weak D call TRBD2 (5 bases). Germline values: CDR1 MNHEY, CDR2 SVGAGI. The CDR3 is 14 residues long. The germline V and J ends were trimmed by 6 bases and 0 bases, with 8 bases remaining between them. CDR3 in amino acids: CASRRAANTGELFF. The CDR3, as DNA: TGTGCCAGCAGGAGGGCAGCGAACACCGGGGAGCTGTTTTTT.

J is TRBJ1-2 and V is TRBV28, with unresolved D. Per germline, CDR1 MDHEN and CDR2 SYDVKM. Trimming stripped 2 bases from V and 12 bases from J, with 13 bases between. This CDR3 contains 12 residues. This chain's CDR3 is CASSLVEGSNTF. CDR3 coding DNA: TGTGCCAGCAGTTTAGTGGAGGGATCAAACACCTTC.

As for this clone: The sample has other DNA sequences that encode this CDR3 too. The chain employs TRBV29-1 and TRBJ1-5; 7 bases line up with TRBD1. The V and J ends lost 4 bases and 5 bases, in that order; junction bases with no gene match: 5. Germline V gene sequence: CDR1 SQVTM, CDR2 ANQGSEA. The CDR3 is 13 amino acids. The CDR3 DNA reads as TGCAGCGTTGCTACAGGGGCCCATCAGCCCCAGCATTTT. Translating it yields CSVATGAHQPQHF.

The chain carries TRBV5-8 and TRBJ1-5, with D tentatively TRBD1 (6 bases). The ends were cut back, 4 bases at V and 3 bases at J, with 17 bases in the middle. The CDR3 sequence is 16 residues long. Germline CDR1 SGHTS, CDR2 YDEGEE. The CDR3 coding sequence is TGTGCCAGCAGCGACCGATGGGGGGGCGCCAATCAGCCCCAGCATTTT. Translating gives CASSDRWGGANQPQHF.

This chain uses TRBV11-2 with TRBJ2-1, with D possibly TRBD1 on 5 matching bases. The CDR3 covers 16 residues. V shed 1 base and J shed 0 bases, with 10 bases lying between them. The V gene's germline CDR1 is SGHAT and CDR2 FQNNGV. CDR3 bases: TGTGCCAGCAGCTTAGGGGGCCACTCCTCCTACAATGAGCAGTTCTTC. Protein product: CASSLGGHSSYNEQFF.

This clone showed up just a few times. V gene TRBV6-5 combines with J gene TRBJ2-5; 7 bases are a match to TRBD2. Germline lookup yields CDR1 MNHEY and CDR2 SVGAGI. This CDR3 contains 14 residues. V shed 5 bases, J shed 5 bases, and the junction held 8 bases outside the gene matches. The CDR3 DNA follows: TGTGCCAGCAGTGGGAGGGCCATTCGGGAGACCCAGTACTTC. Amino acids: CASSGRAIRETQYF.

This sequence joins TRBV28 and TRBJ1-1, with unresolved D. V lost 7 bases, J lost 7 bases, and 10 bases lay in between. The CDR3 runs to 11 residues. CDR1 and CDR2 (germline): MDHEN, SYDVKM. CDR3 loop: CASNFPGEAFF. For the CDR3, the DNA is TGTGCCAGCAATTTTCCGGGTGAAGCTTTCTTT.

The CDR3 sequence: CASSSPGGRSKDGYTF. The CDR3 DNA follows: TGTGCCAGCAGTTCTCCCGGCGGAAGGTCAAAGGATGGCTACACCTTC. The chain uses TRBV28 and TRBJ1-2, with D unclear. Germline V gives CDR1 MDHEN, CDR2 SYDVKM. The CDR3 consists of 16 residues. Deletions cut 4 bases from V and 6 bases from J, with 21 bases between.

The V gene is TRBV7-6, the J gene TRBJ1-4, with no clear D. The CDR3 sequence is 13 residues long. The germline gives CDR1 SGHVS, CDR2 FNYEAQ. The V and J ends lost 1 base and 8 bases respectively, with 8 bases between them. The CDR3, as DNA: TGTGCCAGCAGCTTAGTAGAGGAAGAAAAACTGTTTTTT. This gives the protein CASSLVEEEKLFF.

The chain links TRBV7-6 to TRBJ2-2, with 13 bases aligning to TRBD2. The germline gives CDR1 SGHVS, CDR2 FNYEAQ. The V and J ends lost 5 bases and 4 bases, in that order; junction bases with no gene match: 10. The CDR3 runs to 18 residues. CDR3 loop: CASSPGRLAGGPTGELFF. The CDR3 DNA reads as TGTGCCAGCAGCCCCGGAAGACTAGCGGGAGGTCCCACCGGGGAGCTGTTTTTT.

CDR3 sequence: CASSPGQQANYGYTF. CDR3 sequence (DNA): TGTGCCAGCAGTCCCGGACAGCAAGCTAACTATGGCTACACCTTC. The genes are TRBV6-5 and TRBJ1-2; a possible D gene is TRBD1 (6 bases). The CDR3 is 15 residues long. V was shortened by 5 bases and J by 0 bases, with 13 bases between the two germline ends. CDR1 is MNHEY, CDR2 SVGAGI, per germline.

CDR3 in DNA: TGTGCCAGCAGTCCAGTCCTTAGCGGGAGGGGGGTCATATCCTACGAGCAGTACTTC. This gives the protein CASSPVLSGRGVISYEQYF. The chain uses TRBV28 and TRBJ2-7; 11 bases align to TRBD2. The CDR3 loop spans 19 amino acids. Trimming removed 5 bases from V and 1 base from J; junction bases left unmatched: 16. The germline V gene has CDR1 MDHEN and CDR2 SYDVKM.

This sequence joins TRBV28 and TRBJ1-1, with 10 bases matching TRBD1. Germline CDR1 and CDR2: MDHEN and SYDVKM. V was clipped by 5 bases and J by 1 base; unmatched bases: 7. The CDR3 is made up of 16 amino acids. The CDR3 reads CASSERQGAANTEAFF. The CDR3 coding sequence is TGTGCCAGCAGTGAGCGACAGGGGGCTGCGAACACTGAAGCTTTCTTT.

The chain carries TRBV18 and TRBJ1-3, with D hard to call. Germline loops: CDR1 KGHSH, CDR2 LQKENI. The CDR3 runs 13 residues. CDR3 bases: TGTGTCACGAGGCCAAATCGGGGAAACACCATATATTTT. Its translation: CVTRPNRGNTIYF.

This clone showed up just a few times. This chain uses TRBV18 with TRBJ2-7, with 8 bases identical to TRBD1. The CDR3 has 13 amino acids. V shed 8 bases and J 3 bases; nucleotides not matched to a gene: 6. Germline CDR1 KGHSH, CDR2 LQKENI. Here the CDR3 reads CASGTGTFYEQYF. Written as DNA, the CDR3 is TGTGCCAGCGGGACAGGTACATTCTACGAGCAGTACTTC.